This T cell receptor (beta chain) was sequenced for a study of T cell repertoires and HLA-DP antigens. In regard to this clone: Its specificity is unknown.

The protocol was immunoSEQ multiplex PCR, while the TCRdb copy is restricted to in-frame clones and leaves out a portion. This table has tens of thousands of clones, roughly 77% appearing once. The sequence was collected from a man in his 60s in good health and CMV-seronegative. The sample taken for sequencing was CD4+ T cells from PBMCs.

The CDR3 region is CASSLVETQYF. CDR3 bases: TGTGCCAGCAGCTTGGTAGAGACCCAGTACTTC. V is TRBV5-5 and J is TRBJ2-5; D ambiguous. The CDR3 has 11 residues. Trimming pared 0 bases from V and 4 bases from J, leaving 1 base between. Germline V gene sequence: CDR1 SGHKS, CDR2 YYEKEE (reference sequence).